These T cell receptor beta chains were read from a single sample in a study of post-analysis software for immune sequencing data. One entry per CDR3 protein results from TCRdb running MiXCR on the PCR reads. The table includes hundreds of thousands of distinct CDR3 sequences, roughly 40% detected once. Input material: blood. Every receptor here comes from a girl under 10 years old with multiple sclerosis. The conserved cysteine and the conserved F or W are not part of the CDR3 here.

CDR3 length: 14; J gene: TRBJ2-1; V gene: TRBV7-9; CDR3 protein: ASRGPGGRGYNEQF
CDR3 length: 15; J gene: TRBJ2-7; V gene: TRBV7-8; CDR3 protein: ASSLPRASGRRYEQY
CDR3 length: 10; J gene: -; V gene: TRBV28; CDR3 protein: ASCGRPREQY
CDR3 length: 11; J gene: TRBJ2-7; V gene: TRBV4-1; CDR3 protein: ASSPGLAYEQY
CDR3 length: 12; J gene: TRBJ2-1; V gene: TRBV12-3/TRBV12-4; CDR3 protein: ASIGGPLFNEQF
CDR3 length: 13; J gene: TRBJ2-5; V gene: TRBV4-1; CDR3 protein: ASRYRDREQETQY
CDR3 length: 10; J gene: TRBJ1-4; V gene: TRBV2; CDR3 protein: ASSEPPGKLF
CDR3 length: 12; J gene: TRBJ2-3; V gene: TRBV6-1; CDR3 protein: ASSELPGTDTQY
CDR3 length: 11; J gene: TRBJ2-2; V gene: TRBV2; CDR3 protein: ASSWAGTGELF
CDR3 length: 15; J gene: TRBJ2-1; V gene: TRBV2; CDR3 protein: ASSQQGTSGNGGEQF
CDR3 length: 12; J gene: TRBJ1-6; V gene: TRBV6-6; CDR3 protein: ASSSTVRNSPLH
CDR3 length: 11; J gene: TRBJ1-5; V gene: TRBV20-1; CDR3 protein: SARDQGFQPQH
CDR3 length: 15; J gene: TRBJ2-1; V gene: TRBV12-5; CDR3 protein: ASGLVLEKSSYNEQF
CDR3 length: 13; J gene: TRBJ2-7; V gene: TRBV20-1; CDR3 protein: SARGVAGGPHEQY
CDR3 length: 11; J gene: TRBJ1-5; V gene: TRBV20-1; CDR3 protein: SAREGSNQPQH
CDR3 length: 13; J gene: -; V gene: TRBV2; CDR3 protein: ASSGRRWAVYEQY
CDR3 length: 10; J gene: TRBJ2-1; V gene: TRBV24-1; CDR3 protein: ATSERGDEQF
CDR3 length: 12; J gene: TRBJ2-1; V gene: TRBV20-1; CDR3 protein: SARDGTKYNEQF